Below, one TCR beta chain is given with its context. The data stem from a study of T cell clones after liver transplantation. Trimming took 5 bases from V and 5 from J; bases not matched to a gene: 14. Germline-derived CDR1 and CDR2 are ENHRY and SYGVKD. The CDR3 totals 17 residues. TCRdb's copy holds only in-frame clones and misses some; the assay was immunoSEQ multiplex PCR. The sample shows roughly 120,000 clones, 90% of them seen only once. The sample in question was CD4+ T cells from blood, obtained 12 months after liver transplant. This chain uses TRBV10-3 with TRBJ2-5; 10 nucleotides align to TRBD1. The TCR was taken from a human patient who received a liver transplant. Some T cells may trace back to the graft donor. CDR3 nucleotide sequence: TGTGCCATCAGTCCCTGGACGGGACAGGGGCACTGGGAGACCCAGTACTTC. It specifies CAISPWTGQGHWETQYF.